These T cell receptor beta chains were read from a single sample in a study of blood T cell repertoires in COVID-19. The table came from immunoSEQ multiplex PCR; TCRdb's copy has only in-frame clones and leaves some out. The repertoire holds about 140,000 clones, with 65% to 80% as singletons. The sequenced sample was peripheral blood. Every receptor here comes from an older woman with acute or convalescent COVID-19. Both conserved end residues are part of each CDR3. A D gene is named only where the DNA matches it firmly. Expanded clones get a size class; other rows say once, few or many, or leave the size out.

V gene: TRBV6-5; D gene: .; clone size: .; J gene: TRBJ2-5; CDR3 protein: CASSLLAAETQYF; CDR3 DNA: TGTGCCAGCAGCCTACTAGCCGCCGAGACCCAGTACTTC
V gene: TRBV7-2; D gene: .; clone size: .; J gene: TRBJ1-6; CDR3 protein: CASSYRTGGSSPLHF; CDR3 DNA: TGTGCCAGCAGCTACCGGACGGGCGGGAGTTCACCCCTCCACTTT
V gene: TRBV27; D gene: .; clone size: few; J gene: TRBJ1-6; CDR3 protein: CASSFQDGLNSPLHF; CDR3 DNA: TGTGCCAGCAGTTTCCAGGACGGACTAAATTCACCCCTCCACTTT
V gene: TRBV28; D gene: TRBD1; clone size: .; J gene: TRBJ1-5; CDR3 protein: CASSTQTGVQPQHF; CDR3 DNA: TGTGCCAGCAGTACTCAGACAGGGGTTCAGCCCCAGCATTTT
V gene: TRBV2; D gene: .; clone size: .; J gene: TRBJ2-7; CDR3 protein: CASSEYREPYEQYF; CDR3 DNA: TGTGCCAGCAGTGAATACAGGGAACCCTACGAGCAGTACTTC
V gene: TRBV27; D gene: TRBD2; clone size: .; J gene: TRBJ2-1; CDR3 protein: CASSLPGLGSDEQFF; CDR3 DNA: TGTGCCAGCAGTCTTCCGGGACTAGGGTCGGATGAGCAGTTCTTC
V gene: TRBV7-3; D gene: TRBD2; clone size: once; J gene: TRBJ2-1; CDR3 protein: CASSPTTSGINEQFF; CDR3 DNA: TGTGCCAGCAGCCCAACGACTAGCGGGATCAATGAGCAGTTCTTC
V gene: TRBV5-1; D gene: .; clone size: .; J gene: TRBJ2-1; CDR3 protein: CASSLLGGNEQFF; CDR3 DNA: TGCGCCAGCAGCTTATTGGGGGGCAATGAGCAGTTCTTC
V gene: TRBV7-6; D gene: TRBD2; clone size: .; J gene: TRBJ2-1; CDR3 protein: CASSFSGGYNEQFF; CDR3 DNA: TGTGCCAGCAGCTTTAGCGGGGGATACAATGAGCAGTTCTTC
V gene: TRBV6-1; D gene: TRBD1; clone size: .; J gene: TRBJ2-1; CDR3 protein: CASSERDRGNEQFF; CDR3 DNA: TGTGCCAGCAGTGAAAGGGACAGGGGCAATGAGCAGTTCTTC
V gene: TRBV7-9; D gene: .; clone size: .; J gene: TRBJ1-6; CDR3 protein: CASSQDSYNSPLHF; CDR3 DNA: TGTGCCAGCAGCCAGGACAGTTATAATTCACCCCTCCACTTT
V gene: TRBV11-2; D gene: .; clone size: .; J gene: TRBJ1-1; CDR3 protein: CASSFWQNTEAFF; CDR3 DNA: TGTGCCAGCAGCTTCTGGCAGAACACTGAAGCTTTCTTT
V gene: TRBV7-9; D gene: TRBD1; clone size: once; J gene: TRBJ2-3; CDR3 protein: CASSLGTGAATDTQYF; CDR3 DNA: TGTGCCAGCAGCTTAGGGACAGGGGCGGCTACAGATACGCAGTATTTT
V gene: TRBV5-4; D gene: .; clone size: .; J gene: TRBJ2-5; CDR3 protein: CASSKRSGETQYF; CDR3 DNA: TGTGCCAGCAGTAAGAGGAGCGGAGAGACCCAGTACTTC
V gene: TRBV5-8; D gene: TRBD2; clone size: .; J gene: TRBJ2-2; CDR3 protein: CASSRLALNTGELFF; CDR3 DNA: TGTGCCAGCAGCCGACTAGCGCTCAACACCGGGGAGCTGTTTTTT
V gene: TRBV19; D gene: .; clone size: .; J gene: TRBJ1-1; CDR3 protein: CASSELRGTEAFF; CDR3 DNA: TGTGCCAGTAGTGAGCTCCGAGGCACTGAAGCTTTCTTT
V gene: TRBV14; D gene: .; clone size: few; J gene: TRBJ1-2; CDR3 protein: CASSQDGVRGYTF; CDR3 DNA: TGTGCCAGCAGCCAAGACGGGGTGAGAGGCTACACCTTC
V gene: TRBV30; D gene: .; clone size: .; J gene: TRBJ2-7; CDR3 protein: CAGYRDSYEQYF; CDR3 DNA: TGTGCCGGGTACAGAGACTCCTACGAGCAGTACTTC
V gene: TRBV7-2; D gene: .; clone size: .; J gene: TRBJ2-5; CDR3 protein: CASSPQTQETQYF; CDR3 DNA: TGTGCCAGCAGCCCCCAGACTCAAGAGACCCAGTACTTC
V gene: TRBV6-5; D gene: .; clone size: .; J gene: TRBJ1-3; CDR3 protein: CASTPRRSSGNTIYF; CDR3 DNA: TGTGCCAGCACCCCTAGGAGGAGCTCTGGAAACACCATATATTTT
V gene: TRBV19; D gene: TRBD1; clone size: .; J gene: TRBJ1-2; CDR3 protein: CASSRTGTTNYGYTF; CDR3 DNA: TGTGCCAGTAGTAGGACAGGGACTACTAACTATGGCTACACCTTC
V gene: TRBV24-1; D gene: .; clone size: .; J gene: TRBJ2-3; CDR3 protein: CATSDPSLSSTDTQYF; CDR3 DNA: TGTGCCACCAGTGATCCGTCCTTATCTAGCACAGATACGCAGTATTTT
V gene: TRBV9; D gene: .; clone size: .; J gene: TRBJ1-1; CDR3 protein: CASSPGMAHQNTEAFF; CDR3 DNA: TGTGCCAGCAGCCCAGGGATGGCTCACCAGAACACTGAAGCTTTCTTT
V gene: TRBV28; D gene: .; clone size: .; J gene: TRBJ1-4; CDR3 protein: CASSPRTGFDEKLFF; CDR3 DNA: TGTGCCAGCAGTCCCAGAACAGGGTTCGATGAAAAACTGTTTTTT
V gene: TRBV24-1; D gene: .; clone size: .; J gene: TRBJ1-5; CDR3 protein: CATGYTGSQPQHF; CDR3 DNA: TGTGCCACCGGTTATACGGGAAGTCAGCCCCAGCATTTT
V gene: TRBV5-6; D gene: .; clone size: once; J gene: TRBJ1-5; CDR3 protein: CASSLAGGGNQPQHF; CDR3 DNA: TGTGCCAGCAGCTTGGCCGGGGGGGGCAATCAGCCCCAGCATTTT
V gene: TRBV3-1/TRBV3-2; D gene: TRBD2; clone size: .; J gene: TRBJ2-3; CDR3 protein: CASSSRLASTDTQYF; CDR3 DNA: TGTGCCAGCAGCTCCAGACTAGCGTCCACAGATACGCAGTATTTT
V gene: TRBV7-9; D gene: .; clone size: .; J gene: TRBJ2-1; CDR3 protein: CASSFKEGLPANEQFF; CDR3 DNA: TGTGCCAGCAGCTTCAAAGAGGGACTTCCCGCCAATGAGCAGTTCTTC
V gene: TRBV11-1; D gene: .; clone size: many; J gene: TRBJ1-2; CDR3 protein: CASSLHRSYGYTF; CDR3 DNA: TGTGCCAGCAGCTTACACAGGAGCTATGGCTACACCTTC
V gene: TRBV6-5; D gene: TRBD2; clone size: .; J gene: TRBJ2-7; CDR3 protein: CASRTSGSLEQYF; CDR3 DNA: TGTGCCAGCAGGACTAGCGGGAGTCTTGAGCAGTACTTC
V gene: TRBV27; D gene: TRBD2; clone size: .; J gene: TRBJ2-7; CDR3 protein: CARHIAGGLYEQYF; CDR3 DNA: TGTGCCAGACATATAGCGGGAGGACTCTACGAGCAGTACTTC
V gene: TRBV28; D gene: TRBD2; clone size: .; J gene: TRBJ2-7; CDR3 protein: CASSLGPGRTSGRGGSSYEQYF; CDR3 DNA: TGTGCCAGCAGTTTAGGCCCGGGTCGAACTAGCGGGAGAGGTGGGAGCTCCTACGAGCAGTACTTC
V gene: TRBV24-1; D gene: .; clone size: .; J gene: TRBJ1-2; CDR3 protein: CATSDGGKGYTF; CDR3 DNA: TGTGCCACCAGTGACGGAGGGAAAGGCTACACCTTC
V gene: TRBV9; D gene: .; clone size: .; J gene: TRBJ2-7; CDR3 protein: CASSVDGGRWEQYF; CDR3 DNA: TGTGCCAGCAGCGTAGATGGGGGCCGGTGGGAGCAGTACTTC
V gene: TRBV19; D gene: TRBD1; clone size: .; J gene: TRBJ2-4; CDR3 protein: CASSPRDRWYIQYF; CDR3 DNA: TGTGCCAGTAGTCCCCGGGACAGGTGGTACATTCAGTACTTC
V gene: TRBV28; D gene: .; clone size: .; J gene: TRBJ2-7; CDR3 protein: CASSLARGHSYEQYF; CDR3 DNA: TGTGCCAGCAGTTTGGCCAGGGGACACTCCTACGAGCAGTACTTC
V gene: TRBV2; D gene: .; clone size: .; J gene: TRBJ2-7; CDR3 protein: CASRRLGGNGYEQYF; CDR3 DNA: TGTGCCAGTCGTCGGCTAGGCGGAAACGGCTACGAGCAGTACTTC
V gene: TRBV5-6; D gene: TRBD1; clone size: once; J gene: TRBJ1-1; CDR3 protein: CASSTQTGWGTEAFF; CDR3 DNA: TGTGCCAGCAGCACTCAGACAGGGTGGGGGACTGAAGCTTTCTTT
V gene: TRBV6-6; D gene: .; clone size: few; J gene: TRBJ2-7; CDR3 protein: CASSYSGYHEQYF; CDR3 DNA: TGTGCCAGCAGTTATTCCGGGTACCACGAGCAGTACTTC
V gene: TRBV14; D gene: .; clone size: few; J gene: TRBJ1-1; CDR3 protein: CASSQFIRTEAFF; CDR3 DNA: TGTGCCAGCAGCCAATTTATACGGACTGAAGCTTTCTTT
V gene: TRBV28; D gene: .; clone size: .; J gene: TRBJ2-7; CDR3 protein: CASSLYPEVVGSSYEQYF; CDR3 DNA: TGTGCCAGCAGTTTATACCCCGAGGTGGTGGGGAGCTCCTACGAGCAGTACTTC
V gene: TRBV11-3; D gene: TRBD2; clone size: .; J gene: TRBJ2-1; CDR3 protein: CASSQVAGPYNEQFF; CDR3 DNA: TGTGCCAGCAGCCAAGTAGCGGGACCCTACAATGAGCAGTTCTTC
V gene: TRBV19; D gene: .; clone size: .; J gene: TRBJ2-7; CDR3 protein: CASSIRVWSSYEQYF; CDR3 DNA: TGTGCCAGTAGTATTCGAGTGTGGAGCTCCTACGAGCAGTACTTC
V gene: TRBV11-2; D gene: .; clone size: .; J gene: TRBJ2-3; CDR3 protein: CASSLVWTDTDTQYF; CDR3 DNA: TGTGCCAGCAGCTTAGTTTGGACTGACACAGATACGCAGTATTTT
V gene: TRBV27; D gene: TRBD1; clone size: .; J gene: TRBJ1-1; CDR3 protein: CASSLSGQGVWNTEAFF; CDR3 DNA: TGTGCCAGCAGTTTATCAGGACAGGGGGTTTGGAACACTGAAGCTTTCTTT
V gene: TRBV15; D gene: .; clone size: .; J gene: TRBJ1-2; CDR3 protein: CATSRDRAYGYTF; CDR3 DNA: TGTGCCACCAGCAGAGACAGGGCTTATGGCTACACCTTC
V gene: TRBV6-5; D gene: .; clone size: .; J gene: TRBJ1-1; CDR3 protein: CASSYSRTVNTEAFF; CDR3 DNA: TGTGCCAGCAGTTACTCGAGGACAGTGAACACTGAAGCTTTCTTT
V gene: TRBV5-1; D gene: .; clone size: .; J gene: TRBJ2-3; CDR3 protein: CASSGGSTDTQYF; CDR3 DNA: TGCGCCAGCAGTGGCGGGAGCACAGATACGCAGTATTTT
V gene: TRBV6-2/TRBV6-3; D gene: TRBD2; clone size: .; J gene: TRBJ2-1; CDR3 protein: CASSASRGGPKGEQFF; CDR3 DNA: TGTGCCAGCAGCGCCTCTCGGGGAGGGCCAAAGGGGGAGCAGTTCTTC
V gene: TRBV3-1/TRBV3-2; D gene: TRBD1; clone size: .; J gene: TRBJ2-7; CDR3 protein: CASSQYRQGRSYEQYF; CDR3 DNA: TGTGCCAGCAGCCAATACCGACAGGGCCGCTCCTACGAGCAGTACTTC
V gene: TRBV10-3; D gene: TRBD2; clone size: .; J gene: TRBJ2-3; CDR3 protein: CAISSSGYSTDTQYF; CDR3 DNA: TGTGCCATCAGCTCTAGCGGGTACAGCACAGATACGCAGTATTTT
V gene: TRBV6-6; D gene: TRBD1; clone size: once; J gene: TRBJ2-1; CDR3 protein: CASSYPRTGGLDEQFF; CDR3 DNA: TGTGCCAGCAGTTACCCCCGGACAGGGGGCCTAGATGAGCAGTTCTTC
V gene: TRBV29-1; D gene: TRBD1; clone size: .; J gene: TRBJ2-7; CDR3 protein: CSVRGTGIYEQYF; CDR3 DNA: TGCAGCGTGAGGGGGACAGGAATCTACGAGCAGTACTTC
V gene: TRBV28; D gene: TRBD1; clone size: .; J gene: TRBJ2-7; CDR3 protein: CASSPSGQGLYEQYF; CDR3 DNA: TGTGCCAGCAGTCCTTCGGGACAGGGTCTGTACGAGCAGTACTTC
V gene: TRBV7-9; D gene: .; clone size: .; J gene: TRBJ1-6; CDR3 protein: CASSLGGGAPLHF; CDR3 DNA: TGTGCCAGCAGCTTAGGGGGGGGAGCACCCCTCCACTTT
V gene: TRBV6-1; D gene: TRBD2; clone size: .; J gene: TRBJ2-4; CDR3 protein: CASSERVAGGPRNIQYF; CDR3 DNA: TGTGCCAGCAGTGAACGAGTAGCGGGAGGGCCGAGAAACATTCAGTACTTC
V gene: TRBV9; D gene: .; clone size: .; J gene: TRBJ2-3; CDR3 protein: CASSVVSTDTQYF; CDR3 DNA: TGTGCCAGCAGCGTAGTAAGCACAGATACGCAGTATTTT